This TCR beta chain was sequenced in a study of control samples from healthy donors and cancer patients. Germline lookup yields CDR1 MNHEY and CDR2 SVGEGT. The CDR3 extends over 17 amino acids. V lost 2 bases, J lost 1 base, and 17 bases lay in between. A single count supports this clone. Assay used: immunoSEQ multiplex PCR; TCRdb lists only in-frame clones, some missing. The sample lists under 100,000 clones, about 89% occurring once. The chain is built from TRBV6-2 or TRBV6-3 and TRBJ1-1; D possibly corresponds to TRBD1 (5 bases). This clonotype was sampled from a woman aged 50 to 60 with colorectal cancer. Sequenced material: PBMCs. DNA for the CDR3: TGTGCCAGCAGTTACGACATTCGACAGACGGGGAACACTGAAGCTTTCTTT. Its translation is CASSYDIRQTGNTEAFF.